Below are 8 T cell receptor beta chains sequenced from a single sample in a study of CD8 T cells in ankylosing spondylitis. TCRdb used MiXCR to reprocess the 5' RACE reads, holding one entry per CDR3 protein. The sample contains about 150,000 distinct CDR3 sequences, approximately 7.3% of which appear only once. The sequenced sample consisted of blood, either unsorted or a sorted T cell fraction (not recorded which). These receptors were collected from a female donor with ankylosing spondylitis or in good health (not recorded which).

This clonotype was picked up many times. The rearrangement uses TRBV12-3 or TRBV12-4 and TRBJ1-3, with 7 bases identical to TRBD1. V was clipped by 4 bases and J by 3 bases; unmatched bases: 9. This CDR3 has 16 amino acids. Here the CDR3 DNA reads TGTGCCAGCAGTTCAAACAGGGGATTTTTTGGAAACACCATATATTTT. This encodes CASSSNRGFFGNTIYF.

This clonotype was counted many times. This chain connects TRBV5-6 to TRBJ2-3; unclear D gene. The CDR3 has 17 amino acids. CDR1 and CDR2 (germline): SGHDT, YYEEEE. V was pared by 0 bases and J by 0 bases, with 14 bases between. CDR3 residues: CASSLGGAPPSTDTQYF. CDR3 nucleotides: TGTGCCAGCAGCTTGGGGGGTGCACCACCGAGCACAGATACGCAGTATTTT.

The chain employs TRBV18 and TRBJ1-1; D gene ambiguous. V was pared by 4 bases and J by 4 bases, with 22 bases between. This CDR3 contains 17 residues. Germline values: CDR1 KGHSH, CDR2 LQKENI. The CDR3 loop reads CASSLWTAGMYGTEAFF. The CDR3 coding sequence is TGTGCCAGCTCACTGTGGACGGCGGGGATGTACGGCACTGAAGCTTTCTTT.

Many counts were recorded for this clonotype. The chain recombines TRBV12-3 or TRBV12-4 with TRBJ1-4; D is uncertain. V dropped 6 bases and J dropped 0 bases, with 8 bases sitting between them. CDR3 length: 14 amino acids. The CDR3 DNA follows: TGTGCCAGCAGATTCGGGACAACTAATGAAAAACTGTTTTTT. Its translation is CASRFGTTNEKLFF.

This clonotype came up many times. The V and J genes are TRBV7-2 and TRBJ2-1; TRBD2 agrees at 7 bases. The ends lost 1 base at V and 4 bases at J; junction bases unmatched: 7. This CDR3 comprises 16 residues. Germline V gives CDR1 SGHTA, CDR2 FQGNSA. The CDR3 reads CASSLDWREIYNEQFF. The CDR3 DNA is TGTGCCAGCAGCTTAGATTGGCGGGAGATATACAATGAGCAGTTCTTC.

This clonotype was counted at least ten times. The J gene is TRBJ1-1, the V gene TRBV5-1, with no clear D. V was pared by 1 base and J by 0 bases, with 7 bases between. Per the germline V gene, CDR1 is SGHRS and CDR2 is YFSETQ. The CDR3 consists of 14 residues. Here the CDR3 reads CASSLNSMNTEAFF. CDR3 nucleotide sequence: TGCGCCAGCAGCTTGAACAGCATGAACACTGAAGCTTTCTTT.

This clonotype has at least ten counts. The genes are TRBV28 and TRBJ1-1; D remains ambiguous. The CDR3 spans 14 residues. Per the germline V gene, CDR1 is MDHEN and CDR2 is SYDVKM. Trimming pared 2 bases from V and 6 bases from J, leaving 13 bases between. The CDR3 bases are TGTGCCAGCAGTTTACCCGTTCGGGTCTCTGAAGCTTTCTTT. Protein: CASSLPVRVSEAFF. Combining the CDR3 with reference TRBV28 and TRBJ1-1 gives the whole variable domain DVKVTQSSRYLVKRTGEKVFLECVQDMDHENMFWYRQDPGLGLRLIYFSYDVKMKEKGDIPEGYSVSREKKERFSLILESASTNQTSMYLCASSLPVRVSEAFFGQGTRLTVV.

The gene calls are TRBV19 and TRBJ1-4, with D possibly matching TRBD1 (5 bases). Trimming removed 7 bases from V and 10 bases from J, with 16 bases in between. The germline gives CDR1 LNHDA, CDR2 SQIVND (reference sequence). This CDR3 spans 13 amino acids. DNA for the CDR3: TGTGCCAGTACTAGGACATCAGGAGGAAAACTGTTTTTT. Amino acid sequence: CASTRTSGGKLFF.